Detailed here is one TCR beta chain. Sequencing was performed with immunoSEQ multiplex PCR; in TCRdb, only in-frame clones are kept and a portion is missing. The table has 250,000 to 400,000 clones, roughly 86% seen once. The CDR3 sequence is 14 residues long. V lost 7 bases to trimming and J lost 3 bases, with 15 bases between them. Germline values: CDR1 LNHDA, CDR2 SQIVND (reference sequence). This sample is drawn from a study of cytomegalovirus exposure and HLA in healthy donors. The sequencing sample was made of PBMCs. The receptor comes from a man aged 25-40 years in good health and CMV-seronegative. The J gene is TRBJ1-1, the V gene TRBV19; a possible D gene is TRBD1 (5 bases). CDR3 DNA: TGTGCCAGTATCTCCATCCGGGGGGACACTGAAGCTTTCTTT. Translation: CASISIRGDTEAFF.